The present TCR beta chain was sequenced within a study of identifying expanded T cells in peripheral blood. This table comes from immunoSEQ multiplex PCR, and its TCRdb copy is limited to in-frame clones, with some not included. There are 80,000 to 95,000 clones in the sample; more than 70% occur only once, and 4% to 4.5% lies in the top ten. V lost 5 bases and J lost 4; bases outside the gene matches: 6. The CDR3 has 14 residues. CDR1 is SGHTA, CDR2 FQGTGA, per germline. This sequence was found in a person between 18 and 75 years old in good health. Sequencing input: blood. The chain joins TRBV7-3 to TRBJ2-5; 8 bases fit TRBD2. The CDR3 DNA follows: TGTGCCAGCAGCACGGCGGGGGGCCCAGAGACCCAGTACTTC. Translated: CASSTAGGPETQYF.